This entry lists 9 T cell receptor beta chains sequenced from one sample in a study of human T cells and chemical hapten exposure. TCRdb redid the calling of the RACE reads with MiXCR, one entry per CDR3 protein. The sample has more than 250,000 distinct CDR3 sequences, about 9% seen once. Noted time point: pre-sensitization, week 0. Treatment here: therapeutic diphenylcyclopropenone sensitization with weekly scalp DPC. This sample comprised whole blood, obtained in connection with sensitization to the hapten diphenylcyclopropenone (DPC). Every receptor here comes from a woman aged 40 to 50 with alopecia areata. Some clones in this sample may be carry-over from other donors' samples.

This chain's CDR3 is CASSLSLGQGIGKLFF. In DNA, the CDR3 is TGTGCCAGCAGCTTAAGTCTAGGTCAGGGTATTGGAAAACTGTTTTTT. This chain connects TRBV13 to TRBJ1-4, with D perhaps TRBD1 (5 bases). Germline CDR1 PRHDT, CDR2 FYEKMQ (reference sequence). Trimming cost V 2 bases and J 10 bases, with 20 bases left between them. CDR3 size: 16 residues. The full variable domain, rest sourced from reference TRBV13 and TRBJ1-4, is AAGVIQSPRHLIKEKRETATLKCYPIPRHDTVYWYQQGPGQDPQFLISFYEKMQSDKGSIPDRFSAQQFSDYHSELNMSSLELGDSALYFCASSLSLGQGIGKLFFGSGTQLSVL.

This clonotype was seen a few times. The chain couples TRBV6-5 to TRBJ2-3; no firm D call. The ends were cut back, 0 bases at V and 5 bases at J, with 3 bases in the middle. The CDR3 covers 12 residues. Germline CDR1 reads MNHEY; CDR2 reads SVGAGI. CDR3 coding DNA: TGTGCCAGCAGTTACTCGTTAGATACGCAGTATTTT. Its protein is CASSYSLDTQYF.

The sample holds many counts of this clonotype. The chain uses TRBV7-9 and TRBJ2-1; tentative D call: TRBD2 (6 bases). V lost 5 bases and J lost 8, with 16 bases in between. Germline V CDR1 and CDR2: SEHNR, FQNEAQ (reference sequence). The length of the CDR3 is 14 residues. The CDR3 sequence: CASSQLARRDEQFF. Here the CDR3 DNA reads TGTGCCAGCAGCCAACTAGCCCGGCGCGATGAGCAGTTCTTC.

The rearrangement joins TRBV29-1 to TRBJ2-1; 7 positions match TRBD2. Germline loops: CDR1 SQVTM, CDR2 ANQGSEA. V gave up 4 bases and J gave up 3 bases; unmatched junction bases: 3. The CDR3 sequence is 13 residues long. The CDR3 loop reads CSVASGIYNEQFF. CDR3 DNA: TGCAGCGTTGCCAGCGGGATCTACAATGAGCAGTTCTTC.

This clonotype was observed a few times. V usage is TRBV20-1 and J usage is TRBJ2-1, with TRBD1 as a possible D gene (7 bases). Germline V gene lookup returns CDR1 DFQATT and CDR2 SNEGSKA (reference sequence). V was cut by 5 bases and J by 3 bases, with 14 bases left in between. The CDR3 spans 14 residues. This CDR3 is CSASEGAYYNEQFF. DNA for the CDR3: TGCAGTGCTTCGGAGGGGGCTTACTACAATGAGCAGTTCTTC.

This clonotype was found many times. J is TRBJ2-1 and V is TRBV29-1; TRBD2 matches 9 bases. Trimming removed 4 bases from V and 10 bases from J; junction bases left unmatched: 2. The CDR3 has 11 amino acids. Germline V gene sequence: CDR1 SQVTM, CDR2 ANQGSEA. The CDR3 protein is CSVVAGVEQFF. CDR3 nucleotide sequence: TGCAGCGTTGTAGCGGGAGTCGAGCAGTTCTTC.

This sequence joins TRBV6-2 or TRBV6-3 and TRBJ2-1, with 11 bases identical to TRBD2. CDR3 length equals 13 residues. J was trimmed by 10 bases and V by 4 bases; bases with no gene match: 3. Per germline, CDR1 MNHEY and CDR2 SVGEGT. In DNA, the CDR3 is TGTGCCAGCAGTTTCCGACTAGCGGGAGAGCAGTTCTTC. Translating gives CASSFRLAGEQFF.

The V and J genes are TRBV5-1 and TRBJ1-6; TRBD1 matches at 8 bases. The germline gives CDR1 SGHRS, CDR2 YFSETQ. There are 15 residues in the CDR3. V lost 1 base and J lost 6; bases outside the gene matches: 3. The CDR3 region is CASSLRDRGNSPLHF. The DNA for the CDR3 is TGCGCCAGCAGCTTGCGTGACAGGGGTAATTCACCCCTCCACTTT.

This clonotype was picked up a small number of times. The V and J genes are TRBV6-5 and TRBJ2-2; 8 positions match TRBD2. Germline V gene sequence: CDR1 MNHEY, CDR2 SVGAGI. Trimming at V came to 10 bases and at J to 5 bases, leaving 6 bases not matched to a gene. The CDR3 is 13 residues long. CDR3 DNA: TGTGCCACCCGGGGACTAGGGACCGGGGAGCTGTTTTTT. Protein: CATRGLGTGELFF.